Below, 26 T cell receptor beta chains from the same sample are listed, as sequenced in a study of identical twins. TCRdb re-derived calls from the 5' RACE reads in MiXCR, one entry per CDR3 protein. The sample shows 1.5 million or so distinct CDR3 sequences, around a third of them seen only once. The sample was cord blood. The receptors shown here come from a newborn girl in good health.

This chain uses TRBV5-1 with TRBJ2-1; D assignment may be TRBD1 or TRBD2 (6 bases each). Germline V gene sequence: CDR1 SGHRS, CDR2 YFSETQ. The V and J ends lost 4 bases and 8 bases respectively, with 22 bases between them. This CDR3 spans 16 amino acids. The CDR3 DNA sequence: TGCGCCAGCAGCCCCCTAAAGGGGGGCTCGGGTTATGAGCAGTTCTTC. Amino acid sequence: CASSPLKGGSGYEQFF.

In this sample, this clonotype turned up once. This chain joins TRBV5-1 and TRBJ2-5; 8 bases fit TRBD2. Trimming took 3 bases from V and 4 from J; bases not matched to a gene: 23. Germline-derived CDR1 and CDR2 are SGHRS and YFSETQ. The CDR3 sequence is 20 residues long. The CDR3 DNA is TGCGCCAGCAGCTCGACGGCGGTCCAGCGGGAGTTTGGGTGGGGAGAGACCCAGTACTTC. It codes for CASSSTAVQREFGWGETQYF.

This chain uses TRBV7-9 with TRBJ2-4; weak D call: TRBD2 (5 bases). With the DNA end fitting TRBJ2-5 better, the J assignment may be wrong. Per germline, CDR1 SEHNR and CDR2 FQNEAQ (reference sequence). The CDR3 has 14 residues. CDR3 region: CASSVTSGKETQYF. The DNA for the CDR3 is TGTGCCAGCAGCGTAACTTCCGGGAAAGAGACCCAGTACTTC.

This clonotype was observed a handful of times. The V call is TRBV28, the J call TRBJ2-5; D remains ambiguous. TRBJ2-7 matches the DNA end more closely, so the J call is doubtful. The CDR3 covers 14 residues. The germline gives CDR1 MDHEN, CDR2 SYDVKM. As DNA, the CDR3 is TGTGCCAGCAGTCCCCAGCGTTTCGAGGACGAGCAGTACTTC. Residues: CASSPQRFEDEQYF.

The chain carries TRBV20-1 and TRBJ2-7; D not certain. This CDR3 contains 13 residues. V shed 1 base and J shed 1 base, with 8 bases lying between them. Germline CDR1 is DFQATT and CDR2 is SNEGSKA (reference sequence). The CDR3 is CSARVYLSYEQYF. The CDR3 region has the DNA TGCAGTGCTAGAGTGTACCTTTCCTACGAGCAGTACTTC.

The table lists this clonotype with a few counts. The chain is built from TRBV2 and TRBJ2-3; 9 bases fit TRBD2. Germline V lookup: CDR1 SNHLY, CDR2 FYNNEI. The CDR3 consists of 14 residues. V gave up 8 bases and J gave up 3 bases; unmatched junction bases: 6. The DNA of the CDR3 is TGTGCCAGCGATCCGGGACTAGCTACAGATACGCAGTATTTT. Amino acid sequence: CASDPGLATDTQYF.

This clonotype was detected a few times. This chain's CDR3 is CSAPAGGLRDTQYF. Written as DNA, the CDR3 is TGCAGTGCCCCAGCGGGGGGGCTTAGGGATACGCAGTATTTT. The chain carries TRBV20-1 and TRBJ2-3; the match to TRBD2 covers 10 bases. Germline CDR1 reads DFQATT; CDR2 reads SNEGSKA (reference sequence). The junction had 9 bases not matched to a gene; V was cut back by 6 bases and J by 6 bases. There are 14 residues in the CDR3.

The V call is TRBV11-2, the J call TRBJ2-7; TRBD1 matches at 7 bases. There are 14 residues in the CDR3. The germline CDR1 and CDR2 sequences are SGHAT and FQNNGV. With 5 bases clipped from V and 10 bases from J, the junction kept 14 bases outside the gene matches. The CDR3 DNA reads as TGTGCCAGCAGCATAACGACAGGGCAAGAGGCCCAGTACTTC. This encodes CASSITTGQEAQYF.

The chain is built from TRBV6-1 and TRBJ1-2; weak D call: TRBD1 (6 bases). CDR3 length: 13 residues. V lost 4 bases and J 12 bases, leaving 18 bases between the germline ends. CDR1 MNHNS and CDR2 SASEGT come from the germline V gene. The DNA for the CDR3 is TGTGCCAGCAGTGTCCTCCCCCAGGGGAAGGACACCTTC. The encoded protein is CASSVLPQGKDTF.

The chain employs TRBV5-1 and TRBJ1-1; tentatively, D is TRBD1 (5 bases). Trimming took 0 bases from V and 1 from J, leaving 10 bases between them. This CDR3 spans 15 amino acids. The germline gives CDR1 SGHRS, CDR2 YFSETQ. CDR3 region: CASSLGGGENTEAFF. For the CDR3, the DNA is TGCGCCAGCAGCTTGGGCGGGGGGGAGAACACTGAAGCTTTCTTT.

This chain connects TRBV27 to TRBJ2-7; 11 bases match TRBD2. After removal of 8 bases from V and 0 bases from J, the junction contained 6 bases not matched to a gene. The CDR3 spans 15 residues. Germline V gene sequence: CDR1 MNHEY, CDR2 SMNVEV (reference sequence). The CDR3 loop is CASGIAGGSSYEQYF. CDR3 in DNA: TGTGCCAGCGGAATAGCGGGAGGGAGCTCCTACGAGCAGTACTTC.

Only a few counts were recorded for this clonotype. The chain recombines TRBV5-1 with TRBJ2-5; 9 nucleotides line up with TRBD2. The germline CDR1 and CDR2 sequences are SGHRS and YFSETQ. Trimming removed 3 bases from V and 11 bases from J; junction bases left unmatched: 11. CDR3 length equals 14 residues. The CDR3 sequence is CASSSGLAPGEQYF. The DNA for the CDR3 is TGCGCCAGCAGCTCTGGACTAGCGCCTGGGGAGCAGTACTTC. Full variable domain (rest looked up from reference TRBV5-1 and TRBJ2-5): KAGVTQTPRYLIKTRGQQVTLSCSPISGHRSVSWYQQTPGQGLQFLFEYFSETQRNKGNFPGRFSGRQFSNSRSEMNVSTLELGDSALYLCASSSGLAPGEQYFGPGTRLLVL.

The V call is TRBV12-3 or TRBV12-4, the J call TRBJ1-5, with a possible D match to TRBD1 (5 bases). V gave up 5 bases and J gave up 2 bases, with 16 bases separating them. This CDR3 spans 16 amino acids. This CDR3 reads CASSRQGRAGNQPQHF. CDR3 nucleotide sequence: TGTGCCAGCAGTCGCCAGGGAAGGGCGGGCAATCAGCCCCAGCATTTT.

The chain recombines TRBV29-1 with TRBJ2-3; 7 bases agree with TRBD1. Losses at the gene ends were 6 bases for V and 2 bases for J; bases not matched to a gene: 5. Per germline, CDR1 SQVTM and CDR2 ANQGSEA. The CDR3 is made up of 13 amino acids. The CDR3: CSVTGRSTDTQYF. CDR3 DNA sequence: TGCAGCGTGACAGGGCGATCCACAGATACGCAGTATTTT.

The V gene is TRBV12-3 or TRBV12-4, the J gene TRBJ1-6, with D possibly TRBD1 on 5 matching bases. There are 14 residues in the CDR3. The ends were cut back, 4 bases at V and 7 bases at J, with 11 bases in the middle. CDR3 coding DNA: TGTGCCAGCAGTTGGGGGACGCGGAATTCACCCCTCCACTTT. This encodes CASSWGTRNSPLHF.

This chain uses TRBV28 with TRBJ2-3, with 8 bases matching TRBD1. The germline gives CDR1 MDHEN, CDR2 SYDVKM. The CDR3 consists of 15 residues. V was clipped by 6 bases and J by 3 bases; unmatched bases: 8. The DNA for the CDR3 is TGTGCCAGCAGGCGATACAGGGGGTGGACAGATACGCAGTATTTT. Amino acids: CASRRYRGWTDTQYF.

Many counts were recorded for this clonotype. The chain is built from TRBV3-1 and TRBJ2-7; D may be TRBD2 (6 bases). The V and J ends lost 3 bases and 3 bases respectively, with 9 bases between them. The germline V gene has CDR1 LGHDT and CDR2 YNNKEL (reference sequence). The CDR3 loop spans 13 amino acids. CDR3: CASSHGTGYEQYF. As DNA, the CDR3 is TGTGCCAGCAGCCATGGGACTGGCTACGAGCAGTACTTC.

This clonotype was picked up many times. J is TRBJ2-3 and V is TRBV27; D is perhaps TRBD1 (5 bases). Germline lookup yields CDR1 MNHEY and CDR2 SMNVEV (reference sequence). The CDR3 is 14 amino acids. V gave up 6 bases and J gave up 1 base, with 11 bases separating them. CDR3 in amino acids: CASSLLTGTDTQYF. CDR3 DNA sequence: TGTGCCAGCAGCCTCTTGACAGGCACAGATACGCAGTATTTT.

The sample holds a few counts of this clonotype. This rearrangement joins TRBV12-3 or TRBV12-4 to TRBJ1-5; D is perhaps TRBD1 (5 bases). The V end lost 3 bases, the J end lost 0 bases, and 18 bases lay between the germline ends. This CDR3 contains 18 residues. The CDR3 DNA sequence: TGTGCCAGCAGTTTGACGAGGGGTTCGGGCCGTAGCAATCAGCCCCAGCATTTT. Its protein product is CASSLTRGSGRSNQPQHF.

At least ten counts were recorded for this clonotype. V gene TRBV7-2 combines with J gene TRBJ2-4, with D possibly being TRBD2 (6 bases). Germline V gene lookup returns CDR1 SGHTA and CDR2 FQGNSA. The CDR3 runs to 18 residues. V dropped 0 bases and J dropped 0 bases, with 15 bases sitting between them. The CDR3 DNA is TGTGCCAGCAGCTTAGCAGGGCTTAGCGGCCTAGCCAAAAACATTCAGTACTTC. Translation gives CASSLAGLSGLAKNIQYF.

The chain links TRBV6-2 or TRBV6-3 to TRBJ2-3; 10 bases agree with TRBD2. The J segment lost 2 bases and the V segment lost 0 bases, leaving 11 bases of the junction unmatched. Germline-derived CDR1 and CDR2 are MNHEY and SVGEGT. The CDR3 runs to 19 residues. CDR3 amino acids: CASSYSPKSGGAITDTQYF. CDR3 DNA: TGTGCCAGCAGTTACTCCCCCAAAAGCGGGGGGGCCATCACAGATACGCAGTATTTT.

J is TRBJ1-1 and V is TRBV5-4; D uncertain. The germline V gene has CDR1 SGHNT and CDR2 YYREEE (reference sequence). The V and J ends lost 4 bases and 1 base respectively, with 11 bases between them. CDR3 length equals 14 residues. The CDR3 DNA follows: TGTGCCAGCAGCCCTCATCGACAGAACACTGAAGCTTTCTTT. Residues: CASSPHRQNTEAFF.

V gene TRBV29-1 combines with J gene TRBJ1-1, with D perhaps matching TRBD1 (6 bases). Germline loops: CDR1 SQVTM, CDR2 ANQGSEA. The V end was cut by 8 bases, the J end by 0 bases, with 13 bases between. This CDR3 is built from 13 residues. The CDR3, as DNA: TGCAGCCACGTAAAGGGGGTGAACACTGAAGCTTTCTTT. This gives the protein CSHVKGVNTEAFF.

The DNA for the CDR3 is TGCGCCAGCAGCCAAGCAGACAGGAGCCCCTACGAGCAGTACTTC. Translating it yields CASSQADRSPYEQYF. The chain employs TRBV4-1 and TRBJ2-5; TRBD1 is a possible D gene (6 bases). The J call may be faulty, since TRBJ2-7 better matches the DNA end. The CDR3 loop spans 15 amino acids. In germline, CDR1 is MGHRA, CDR2 YSYEKL.

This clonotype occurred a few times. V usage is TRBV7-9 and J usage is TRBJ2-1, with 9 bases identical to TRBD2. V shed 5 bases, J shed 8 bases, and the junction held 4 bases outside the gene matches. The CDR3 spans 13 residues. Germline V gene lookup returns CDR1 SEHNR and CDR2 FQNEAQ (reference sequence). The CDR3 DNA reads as TGTGCCAGCAGCATAACTAGCGGGTATGAGCAGTTCTTC. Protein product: CASSITSGYEQFF.

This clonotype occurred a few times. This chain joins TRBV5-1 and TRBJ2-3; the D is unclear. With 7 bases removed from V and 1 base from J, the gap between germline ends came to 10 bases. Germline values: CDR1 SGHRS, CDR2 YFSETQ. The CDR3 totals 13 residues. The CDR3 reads CASYGPRTDTQYF. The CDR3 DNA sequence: TGCGCCAGCTATGGACCCCGCACAGATACGCAGTATTTT.